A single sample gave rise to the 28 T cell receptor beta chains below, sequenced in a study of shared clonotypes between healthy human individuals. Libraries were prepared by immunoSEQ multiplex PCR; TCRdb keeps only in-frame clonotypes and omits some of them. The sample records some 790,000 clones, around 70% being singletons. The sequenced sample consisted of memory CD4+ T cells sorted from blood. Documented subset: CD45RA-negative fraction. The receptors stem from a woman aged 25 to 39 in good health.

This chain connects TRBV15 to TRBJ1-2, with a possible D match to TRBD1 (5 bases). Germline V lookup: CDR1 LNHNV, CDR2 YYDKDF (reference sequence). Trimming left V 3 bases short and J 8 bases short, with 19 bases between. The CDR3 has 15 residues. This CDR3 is CATSSQRAGQGGYTF. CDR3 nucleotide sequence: TGTGCCACCAGCAGTCAACGAGCCGGGCAGGGAGGCTACACCTTC. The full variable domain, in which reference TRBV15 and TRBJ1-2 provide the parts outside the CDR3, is DAMVIQNPRYQVTQFGKPVTLSCSQTLNHNVMYWYQQKSSQAPKLLFHYYDKDFNNEADTPDNFQSRRPNTSFCFLDIRSPGLGDTAMYLCATSSQRAGQGGYTFGSGTRLTVV.

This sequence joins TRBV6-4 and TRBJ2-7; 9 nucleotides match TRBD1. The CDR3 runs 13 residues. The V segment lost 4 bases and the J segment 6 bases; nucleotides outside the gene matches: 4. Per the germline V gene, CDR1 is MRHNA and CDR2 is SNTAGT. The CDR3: CASSVGTGIEQYF. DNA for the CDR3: TGTGCCAGCAGTGTTGGGACAGGGATCGAGCAGTACTTC.

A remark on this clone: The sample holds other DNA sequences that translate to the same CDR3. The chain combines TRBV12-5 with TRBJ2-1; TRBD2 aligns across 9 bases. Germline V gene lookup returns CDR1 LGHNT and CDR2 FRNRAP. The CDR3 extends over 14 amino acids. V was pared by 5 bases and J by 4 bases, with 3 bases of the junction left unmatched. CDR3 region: CASGLAGMYNEQFF. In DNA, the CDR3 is TGTGCTAGTGGTCTAGCGGGAATGTACAATGAGCAGTTCTTC.

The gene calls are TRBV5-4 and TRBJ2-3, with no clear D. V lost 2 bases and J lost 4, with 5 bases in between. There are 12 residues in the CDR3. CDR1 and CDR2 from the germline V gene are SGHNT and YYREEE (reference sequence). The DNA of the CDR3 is TGTGCCAGCAGCTTAGTCTCAGATACGCAGTATTTT. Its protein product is CASSLVSDTQYF. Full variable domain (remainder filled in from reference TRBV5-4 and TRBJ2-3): ETGVTQSPTHLIKTRGQQVTLRCSSQSGHNTVSWYQQALGQGPQFIFQYYREEENGRGNFPPRFSGLQFPNYSSELNVNALELDDSALYLCASSLVSDTQYFGPGTRLTVL.

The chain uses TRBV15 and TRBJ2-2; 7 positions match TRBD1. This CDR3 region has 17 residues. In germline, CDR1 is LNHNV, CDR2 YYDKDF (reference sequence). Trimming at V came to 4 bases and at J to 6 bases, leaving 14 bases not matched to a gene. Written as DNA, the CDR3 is TGTGCCACCAGCAAAGACCTCGCGACAGGGCGGGCCGGGGAGCTGTTTTTT. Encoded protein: CATSKDLATGRAGELFF. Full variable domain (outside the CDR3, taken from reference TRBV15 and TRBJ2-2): DAMVIQNPRYQVTQFGKPVTLSCSQTLNHNVMYWYQQKSSQAPKLLFHYYDKDFNNEADTPDNFQSRRPNTSFCFLDIRSPGLGDTAMYLCATSKDLATGRAGELFFGEGSRLTVL.

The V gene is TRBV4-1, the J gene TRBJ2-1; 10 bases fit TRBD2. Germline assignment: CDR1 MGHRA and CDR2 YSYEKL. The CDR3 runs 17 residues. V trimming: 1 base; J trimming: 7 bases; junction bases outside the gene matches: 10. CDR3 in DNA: TGCGCCAGCAGCCAAGGGTGGACTAGCGGAGCTGCTAATGAGCAGTTCTTC. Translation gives CASSQGWTSGAANEQFF.

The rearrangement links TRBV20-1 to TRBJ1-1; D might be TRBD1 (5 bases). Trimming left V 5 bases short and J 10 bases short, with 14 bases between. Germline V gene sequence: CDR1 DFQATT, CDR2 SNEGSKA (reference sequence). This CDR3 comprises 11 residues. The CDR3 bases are TGCAGTGCTCCGTGGGGGTCGGGAGCTTTCTTT. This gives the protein CSAPWGSGAFF.

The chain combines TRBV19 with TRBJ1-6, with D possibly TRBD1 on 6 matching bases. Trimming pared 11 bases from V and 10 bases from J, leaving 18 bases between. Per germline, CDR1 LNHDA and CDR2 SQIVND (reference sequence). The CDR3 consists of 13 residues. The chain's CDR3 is CASGSKGDSPLHF. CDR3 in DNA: TGTGCCTCGGGAAGCAAGGGGGACTCACCCCTCCACTTT.

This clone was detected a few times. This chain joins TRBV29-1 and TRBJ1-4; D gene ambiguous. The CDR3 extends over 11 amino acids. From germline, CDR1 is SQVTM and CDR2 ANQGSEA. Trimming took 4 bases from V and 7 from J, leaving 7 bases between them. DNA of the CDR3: TGCAGCGTTGTGACGGGTGAAAAACTGTTTTTT. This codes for CSVVTGEKLFF.

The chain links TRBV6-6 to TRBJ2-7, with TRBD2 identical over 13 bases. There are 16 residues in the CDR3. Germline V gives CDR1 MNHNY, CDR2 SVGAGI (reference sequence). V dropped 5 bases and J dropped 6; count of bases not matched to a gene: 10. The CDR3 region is CASSPHTGLAGVEQYF. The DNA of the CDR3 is TGTGCCAGCAGTCCGCACACTGGACTAGCGGGAGTCGAGCAGTACTTC.

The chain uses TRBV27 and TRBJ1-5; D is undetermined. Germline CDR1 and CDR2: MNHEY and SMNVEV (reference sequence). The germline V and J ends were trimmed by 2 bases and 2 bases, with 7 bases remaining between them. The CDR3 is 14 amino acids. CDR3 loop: CASSLNGGNQPQHF. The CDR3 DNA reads TGTGCCAGCAGTTTAAACGGCGGCAATCAGCCCCAGCATTTT.

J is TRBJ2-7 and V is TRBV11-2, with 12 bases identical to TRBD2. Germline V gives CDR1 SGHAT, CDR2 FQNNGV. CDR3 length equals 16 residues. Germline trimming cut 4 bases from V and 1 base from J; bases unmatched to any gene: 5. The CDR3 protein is CASSSRTSGISYEQYF. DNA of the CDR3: TGTGCCAGCAGCTCCCGGACTAGCGGGATTTCCTACGAGCAGTACTTC.

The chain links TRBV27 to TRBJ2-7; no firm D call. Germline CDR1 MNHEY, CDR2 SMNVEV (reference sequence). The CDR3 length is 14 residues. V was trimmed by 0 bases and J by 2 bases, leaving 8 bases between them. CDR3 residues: CASSLSAKTYEQYF. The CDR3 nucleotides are TGTGCCAGCAGTTTATCGGCTAAAACCTACGAGCAGTACTTC.

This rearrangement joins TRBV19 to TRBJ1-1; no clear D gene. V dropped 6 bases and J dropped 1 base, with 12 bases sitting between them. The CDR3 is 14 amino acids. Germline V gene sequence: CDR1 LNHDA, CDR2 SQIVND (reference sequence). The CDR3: CASSLPLRNTEAFF. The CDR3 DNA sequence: TGTGCCAGTAGCCTCCCACTGAGGAACACTGAAGCTTTCTTT. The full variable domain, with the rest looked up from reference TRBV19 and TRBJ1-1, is DGGITQSPKYLFRKEGQNVTLSCEQNLNHDAMYWYRQDPGQGLRLIYYSQIVNDFQKGDIAEGYSVSREKKESFPLTVTSAQKNPTAFYLCASSLPLRNTEAFFGQGTRLTVV.

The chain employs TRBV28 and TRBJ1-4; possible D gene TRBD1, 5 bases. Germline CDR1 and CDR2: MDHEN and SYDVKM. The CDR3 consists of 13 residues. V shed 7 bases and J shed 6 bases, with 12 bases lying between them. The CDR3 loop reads CASTGRVDEKLFF. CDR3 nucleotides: TGTGCCAGCACAGGCAGGGTGGATGAAAAACTGTTTTTT.

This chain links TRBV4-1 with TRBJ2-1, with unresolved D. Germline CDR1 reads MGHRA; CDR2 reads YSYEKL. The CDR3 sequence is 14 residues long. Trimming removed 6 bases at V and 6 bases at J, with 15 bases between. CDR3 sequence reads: CASSRSGGLNEQFF. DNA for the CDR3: TGCGCCAGCAGTCGTTCCGGTGGTCTCAATGAGCAGTTCTTC.

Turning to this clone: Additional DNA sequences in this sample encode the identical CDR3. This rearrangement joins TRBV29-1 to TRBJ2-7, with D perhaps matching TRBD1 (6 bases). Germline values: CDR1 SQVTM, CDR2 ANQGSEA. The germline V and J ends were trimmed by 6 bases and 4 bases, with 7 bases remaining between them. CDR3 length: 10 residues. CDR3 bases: TGCAGCGTAGGACAGTACGAGCAGTACTTC. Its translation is CSVGQYEQYF.

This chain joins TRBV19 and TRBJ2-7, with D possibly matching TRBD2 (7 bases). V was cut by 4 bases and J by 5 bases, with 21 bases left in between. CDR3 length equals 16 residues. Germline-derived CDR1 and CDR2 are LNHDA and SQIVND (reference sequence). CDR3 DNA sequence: TGTGCCAGTAGTACCCGCTGGGGGGCGGGAGAAAACGAGCAGTACTTC. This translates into CASSTRWGAGENEQYF.

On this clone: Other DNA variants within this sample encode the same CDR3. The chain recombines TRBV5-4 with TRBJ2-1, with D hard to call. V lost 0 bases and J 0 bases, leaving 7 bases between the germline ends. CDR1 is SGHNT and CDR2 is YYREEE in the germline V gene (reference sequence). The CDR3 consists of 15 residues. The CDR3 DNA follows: TGTGCCAGCAGCTTGGGGAGTAGCTCCTACAATGAGCAGTTCTTC. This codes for CASSLGSSSYNEQFF.

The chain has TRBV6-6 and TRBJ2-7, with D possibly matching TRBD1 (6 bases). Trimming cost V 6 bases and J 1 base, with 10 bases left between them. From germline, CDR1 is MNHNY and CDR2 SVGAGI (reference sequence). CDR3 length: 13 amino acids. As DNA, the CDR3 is TGTGCCAGCAGAAAAGGACAGTCCTACGAGCAGTACTTC. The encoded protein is CASRKGQSYEQYF.

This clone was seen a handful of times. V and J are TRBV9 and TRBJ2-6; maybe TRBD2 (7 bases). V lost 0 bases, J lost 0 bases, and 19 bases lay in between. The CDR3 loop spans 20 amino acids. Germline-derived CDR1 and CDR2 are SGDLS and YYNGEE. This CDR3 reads CASSVGGGGSPSSGANVLTF. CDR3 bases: TGTGCCAGCAGCGTAGGAGGCGGGGGCTCACCCAGCTCTGGGGCCAACGTCCTGACTTTC.

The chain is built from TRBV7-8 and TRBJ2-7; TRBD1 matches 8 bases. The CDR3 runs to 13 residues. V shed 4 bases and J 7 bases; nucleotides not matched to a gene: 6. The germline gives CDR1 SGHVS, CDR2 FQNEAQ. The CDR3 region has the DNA TGTGCCAGCAGCTACCGGACAGGGCGTGAGCAGTACTTC. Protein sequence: CASSYRTGREQYF.

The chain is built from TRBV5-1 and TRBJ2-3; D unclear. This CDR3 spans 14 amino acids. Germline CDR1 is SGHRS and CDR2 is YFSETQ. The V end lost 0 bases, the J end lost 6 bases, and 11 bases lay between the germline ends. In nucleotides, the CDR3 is TGCGCCAGCAGCTTGGTGGCTAAAGGGGATACGCAGTATTTT. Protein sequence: CASSLVAKGDTQYF.

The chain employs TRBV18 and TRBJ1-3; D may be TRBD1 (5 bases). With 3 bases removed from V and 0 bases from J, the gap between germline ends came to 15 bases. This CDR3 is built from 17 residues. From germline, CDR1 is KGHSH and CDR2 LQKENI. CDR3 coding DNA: TGTGCCAGCTCACCCGCCGCTTCAGGGACCTCTGGAAACACCATATATTTT. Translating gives CASSPAASGTSGNTIYF.

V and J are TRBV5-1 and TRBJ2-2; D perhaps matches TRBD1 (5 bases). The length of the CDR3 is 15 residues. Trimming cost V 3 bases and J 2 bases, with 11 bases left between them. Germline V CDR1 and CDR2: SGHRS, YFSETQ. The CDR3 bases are TGCGCCAGCAGCTCCTTCGACAGCAACACCGGGGAGCTGTTTTTT. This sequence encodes CASSSFDSNTGELFF.

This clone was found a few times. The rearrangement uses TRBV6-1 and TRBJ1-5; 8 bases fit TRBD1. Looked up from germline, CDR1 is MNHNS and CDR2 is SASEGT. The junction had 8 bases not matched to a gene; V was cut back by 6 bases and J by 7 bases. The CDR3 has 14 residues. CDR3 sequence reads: CASRNRGVEQPQHF. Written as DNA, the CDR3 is TGTGCCAGCAGAAACAGGGGGGTGGAACAGCCCCAGCATTTT.

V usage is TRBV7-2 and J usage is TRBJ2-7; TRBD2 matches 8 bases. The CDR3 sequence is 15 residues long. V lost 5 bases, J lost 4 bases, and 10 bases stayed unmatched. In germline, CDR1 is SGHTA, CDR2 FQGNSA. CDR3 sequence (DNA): TGTGCCAGCAGCCGCAATAGCGGGATGTTGTACGAGCAGTACTTC. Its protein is CASSRNSGMLYEQYF.

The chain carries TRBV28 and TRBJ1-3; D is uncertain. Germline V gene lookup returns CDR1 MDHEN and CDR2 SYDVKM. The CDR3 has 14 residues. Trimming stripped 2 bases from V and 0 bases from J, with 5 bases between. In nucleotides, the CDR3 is TGTGCCAGCAGTTTACTCTTCTCTGGAAACACCATATATTTT. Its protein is CASSLLFSGNTIYF. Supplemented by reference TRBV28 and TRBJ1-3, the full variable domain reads DVKVTQSSRYLVKRTGEKVFLECVQDMDHENMFWYRQDPGLGLRLIYFSYDVKMKEKGDIPEGYSVSREKKERFSLILESASTNQTSMYLCASSLLFSGNTIYFGEGSWLTVV.